This T cell receptor beta chain was sequenced during a study of cytomegalovirus exposure and HLA in healthy donors. Germline V lookup: CDR1 SGHNT, CDR2 YYREEE (reference sequence). Trimming took off 3 bases at V and 0 bases at J, with 7 bases between the two ends. The CDR3 runs to 14 residues. This clone was observed once. The PCR ran on 60 Vbeta and 13 Jbeta primers. Libraries were prepared by immunoSEQ multiplex PCR; TCRdb keeps only in-frame clonotypes and omits some of them. The table lists about 110,000 clones, 76% of them singletons. The sequenced material came from PBMCs. This chain uses TRBV5-4 with TRBJ2-1; D gene ambiguous. The TCR sequence derives from a woman between 50 and 59 years old in good health and CMV-seropositive. CDR3 sequence: CASSSQSSYNEQFF. In nucleotides, the CDR3 is TGTGCCAGCAGCTCACAAAGCTCCTACAATGAGCAGTTCTTC.